Listed here is a single T cell receptor (beta chain). Sequenced by immunoSEQ multiplex PCR; TCRdb stores in-frame clones only, minus some. The sample records over 2,000,000 clones, just under 95% being singletons. This CDR3 comprises 16 residues. V gave up 4 bases and J gave up 2 bases, with 12 bases separating them. Germline V gene lookup returns CDR1 LGHNA and CDR2 YSLEER. This entry comes from a study of shared clonotypes between healthy human individuals. The naive CD8 fraction comprised CD45RO-negative cells positively selected for CCR7 and excluded terminally differentiated effector memory CD45RA+ cells. Among the donors, all were Caucasian adults who lived in Nashville, Tennessee.

The chain couples TRBV4-3 to TRBJ2-6; D not certain. This sequence originates from a man aged 18 to 29 in good health. Some clones in this sample may be carry-over from other donors' samples. Specimen: naive CD8+ T cells from PBMCs. In DNA, the CDR3 is TGCGCCAGCAGCCCTGTTCTGTGGGCTGGGGCCAACGTCCTGACTTTC. Amino acid sequence: CASSPVLWAGANVLTF.